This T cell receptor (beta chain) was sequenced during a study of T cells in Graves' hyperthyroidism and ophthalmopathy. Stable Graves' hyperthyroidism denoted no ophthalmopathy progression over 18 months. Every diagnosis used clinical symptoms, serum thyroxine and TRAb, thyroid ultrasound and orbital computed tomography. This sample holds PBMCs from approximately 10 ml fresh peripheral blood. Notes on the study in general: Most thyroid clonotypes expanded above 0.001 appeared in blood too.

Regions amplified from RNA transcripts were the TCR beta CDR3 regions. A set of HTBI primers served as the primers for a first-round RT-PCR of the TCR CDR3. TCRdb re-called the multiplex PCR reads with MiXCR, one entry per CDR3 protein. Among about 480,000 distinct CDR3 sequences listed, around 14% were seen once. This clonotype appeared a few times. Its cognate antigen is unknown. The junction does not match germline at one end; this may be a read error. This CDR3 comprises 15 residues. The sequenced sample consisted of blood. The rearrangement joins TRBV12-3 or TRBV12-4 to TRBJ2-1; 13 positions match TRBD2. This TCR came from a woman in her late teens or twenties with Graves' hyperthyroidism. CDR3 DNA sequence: TGTGCCAGCACCCAACTAGCGGGAGGGTTTAATGAGCAGTCCTTC. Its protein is CASTQLAGGFNEQSF.